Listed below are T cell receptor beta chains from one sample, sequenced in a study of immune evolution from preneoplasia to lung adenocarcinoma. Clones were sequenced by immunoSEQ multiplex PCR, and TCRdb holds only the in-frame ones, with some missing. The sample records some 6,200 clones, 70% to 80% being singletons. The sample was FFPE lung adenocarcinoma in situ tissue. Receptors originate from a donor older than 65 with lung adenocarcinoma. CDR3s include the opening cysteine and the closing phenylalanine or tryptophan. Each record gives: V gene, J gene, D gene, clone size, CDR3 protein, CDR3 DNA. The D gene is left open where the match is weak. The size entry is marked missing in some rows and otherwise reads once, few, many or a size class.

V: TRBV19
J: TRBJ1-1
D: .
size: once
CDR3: CATSDRNTEAFF
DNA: TGTGCCACCTCGGACAGGAACACTGAAGCTTTCTTT

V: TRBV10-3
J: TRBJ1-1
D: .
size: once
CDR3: CAISESENTEAFF
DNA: TGTGCCATCAGTGAGTCGGAGAACACTGAAGCTTTCTTT

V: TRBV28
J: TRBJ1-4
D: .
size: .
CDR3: CASRPSLAEKLFF
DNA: TGTGCCAGCCGGCCCTCCTTGGCTGAAAAACTGTTTTTT

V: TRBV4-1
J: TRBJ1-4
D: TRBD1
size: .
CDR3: CASSQDGRGPNEKLFF
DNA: TGCGCCAGCAGCCAAGACGGCAGGGGGCCTAATGAAAAACTGTTTTTT

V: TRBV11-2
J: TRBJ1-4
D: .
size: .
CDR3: CASSLDLPGGINEKLFF
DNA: TGTGCCAGCAGCTTAGATCTGCCCGGGGGTATTAATGAAAAACTGTTTTTT

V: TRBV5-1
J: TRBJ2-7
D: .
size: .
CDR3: CASSGLSRSRAYEQYF
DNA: TGCGCCAGCAGCGGACTATCCCGCAGCCGGGCCTACGAGCAGTACTTC

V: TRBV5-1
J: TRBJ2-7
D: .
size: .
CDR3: CASSARQPNLYEQYF
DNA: TGCGCCAGCAGCGCCCGACAGCCGAATCTTTACGAGCAGTACTTC

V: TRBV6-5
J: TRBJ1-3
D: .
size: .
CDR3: CASSYQRWPSGNTIYF
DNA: TGTGCCAGCAGTTATCAACGATGGCCCTCTGGAAACACCATATATTTT

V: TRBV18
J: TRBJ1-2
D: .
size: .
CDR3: CASSPTPRDGYTF
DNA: TGTGCCAGCTCACCAACACCGAGGGATGGCTACACCTTC

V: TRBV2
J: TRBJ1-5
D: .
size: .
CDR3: CASSVGGNQPQHF
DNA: TGTGCCAGCAGTGTGGGCGGCAATCAGCCCCAGCATTTT

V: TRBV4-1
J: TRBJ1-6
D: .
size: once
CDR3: CASSQDQEALHNSPLHF
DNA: TGCGCCAGCAGCCAAGATCAGGAGGCCCTCCATAATTCACCCCTCCACTTT

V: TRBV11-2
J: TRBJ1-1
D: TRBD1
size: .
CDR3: CASSPRLYRGAEAFF
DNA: TGTGCCAGCAGCCCTCGGTTATACAGGGGGGCTGAAGCTTTCTTT

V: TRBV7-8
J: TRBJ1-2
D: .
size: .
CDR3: CASSFVGSYGYTF
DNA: TGTGCCAGCAGCTTTGTTGGTTCCTATGGCTACACCTTC

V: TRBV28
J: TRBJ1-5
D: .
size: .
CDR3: CASSLPGAASWQPQHF
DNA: TGTGCCAGCAGTTTGCCCGGGGCCGCGTCCTGGCAGCCCCAGCATTTT

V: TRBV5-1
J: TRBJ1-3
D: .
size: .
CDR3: CASSPDFSSGNTIYF
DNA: TGCGCCAGCAGCCCAGACTTCAGCTCTGGAAACACCATATATTTT

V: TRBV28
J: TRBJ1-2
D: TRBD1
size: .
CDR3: CASRTDREDGYTF
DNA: TGTGCCAGCAGGACAGACAGGGAAGATGGCTACACCTTC

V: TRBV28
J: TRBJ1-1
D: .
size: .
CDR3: CASSLGGRLNTEAFF
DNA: TGTGCCAGCAGTTTGGGGGGGCGATTGAACACTGAAGCTTTCTTT

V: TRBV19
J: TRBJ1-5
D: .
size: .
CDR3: CASSMRPGAHNQPQHF
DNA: TGTGCCAGTAGTATGCGACCGGGGGCGCACAATCAGCCCCAGCATTTT

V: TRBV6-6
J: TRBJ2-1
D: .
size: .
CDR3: CASLRGEAYNEQFF
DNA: TGTGCCAGTCTCAGGGGGGAGGCATACAATGAGCAGTTCTTC

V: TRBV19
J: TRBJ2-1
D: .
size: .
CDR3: CASNSLRDGGEQFF
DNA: TGTGCCAGTAATTCTTTAAGGGATGGTGGTGAGCAGTTCTTC

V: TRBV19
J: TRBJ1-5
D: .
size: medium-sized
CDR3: CASSIEGMGNQPQHF
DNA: TGTGCCAGTAGTATCGAAGGAATGGGCAATCAGCCCCAGCATTTT

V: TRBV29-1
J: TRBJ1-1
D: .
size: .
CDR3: CSVERGRGSEAFF
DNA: TGCAGCGTTGAAAGAGGAAGGGGGAGTGAAGCTTTCTTT

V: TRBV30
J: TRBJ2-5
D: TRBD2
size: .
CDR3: CAWSVPAGVQETQYF
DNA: TGTGCCTGGAGTGTACCAGCGGGGGTTCAAGAGACCCAGTACTTC

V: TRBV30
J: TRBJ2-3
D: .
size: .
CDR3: CAWGRADTQYF
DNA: TGTGCCTGGGGAAGGGCAGATACGCAGTATTTT

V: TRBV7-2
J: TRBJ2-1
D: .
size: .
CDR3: CASSLAGTTNEQFF
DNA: TGTGCCAGCAGCTTAGCGGGGACAACCAATGAGCAGTTCTTC

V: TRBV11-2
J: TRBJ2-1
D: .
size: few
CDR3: CASSFGPQNEQFF
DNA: TGTGCCAGCAGCTTCGGCCCACAGAATGAGCAGTTCTTC

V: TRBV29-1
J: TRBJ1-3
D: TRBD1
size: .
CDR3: CSAVPIDRGADTIYF
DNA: TGCAGCGCCGTACCCATTGACAGGGGGGCGGACACCATATATTTT

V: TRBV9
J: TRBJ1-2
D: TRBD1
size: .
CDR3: CASGRDSYGYTF
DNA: TGTGCCAGCGGGCGGGACAGCTATGGCTACACCTTC

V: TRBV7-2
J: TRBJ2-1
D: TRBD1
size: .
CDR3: CASSKDRDGYNEQFF
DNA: TGTGCCAGCAGCAAGGACAGGGATGGTTACAATGAGCAGTTCTTC

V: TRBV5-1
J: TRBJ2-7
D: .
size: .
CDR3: CASSFGQGGSEQYF
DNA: TGCGCCAGCAGCTTCGGGCAGGGGGGATCCGAGCAGTACTTC

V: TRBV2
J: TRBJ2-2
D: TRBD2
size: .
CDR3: CASSVGSGISTGELFF
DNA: TGTGCCAGCAGTGTGGGTAGCGGGATATCGACCGGGGAGCTGTTTTTT

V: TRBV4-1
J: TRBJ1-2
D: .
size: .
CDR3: CASSQSPDPVLGYTF
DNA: TGCGCCAGCAGCCAGAGTCCGGACCCAGTTTTGGGCTACACCTTC

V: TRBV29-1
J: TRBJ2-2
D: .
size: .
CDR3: CSVKPHTGELFF
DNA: TGCAGCGTAAAGCCCCACACCGGGGAGCTGTTTTTT

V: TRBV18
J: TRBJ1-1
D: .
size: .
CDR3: CASSLHRNTEAFF
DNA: TGTGCCAGCTCACTTCACAGGAACACTGAAGCTTTCTTT

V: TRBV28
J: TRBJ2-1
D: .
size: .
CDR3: CASRGTFYNEQFF
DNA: TGTGCCAGCAGAGGGACATTCTACAATGAGCAGTTCTTC

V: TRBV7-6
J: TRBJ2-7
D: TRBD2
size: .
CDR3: CASGPVAGDFPYEQYF
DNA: TGTGCCAGCGGGCCCGTAGCGGGAGACTTCCCCTACGAGCAGTACTTC

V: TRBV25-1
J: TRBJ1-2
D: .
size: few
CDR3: CASSARTVSGYTF
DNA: TGTGCCAGCAGTGCCAGGACAGTCAGTGGCTACACCTTC

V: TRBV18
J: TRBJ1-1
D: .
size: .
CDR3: CASSLGYTEAFF
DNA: TGTGCCAGCTCACTGGGTTACACTGAAGCTTTCTTT

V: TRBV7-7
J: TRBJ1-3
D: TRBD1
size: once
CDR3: CASSRDSGNTIYF
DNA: TGTGCTAGCAGTCGGGACAGCGGAAACACCATATATTTT

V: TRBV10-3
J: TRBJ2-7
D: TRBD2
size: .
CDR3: CAIRPSREAIYEQYF
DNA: TGTGCCATCAGACCTTCGCGGGAGGCCATCTACGAGCAGTACTTC

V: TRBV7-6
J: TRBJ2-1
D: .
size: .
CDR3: CASSTRRGLWVNEQFF
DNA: TGTGCCAGCAGCACCAGGAGGGGGCTCTGGGTTAATGAGCAGTTCTTC

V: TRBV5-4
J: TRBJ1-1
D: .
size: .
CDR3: CASSTRSGPNAEAFF
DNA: TGTGCCAGCAGCACCAGGTCGGGGCCCAACGCTGAAGCTTTCTTT

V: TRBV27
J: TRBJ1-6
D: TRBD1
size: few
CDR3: CASSLRQGSSPLHF
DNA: TGTGCCAGCAGTCTGCGACAGGGAAGTTCACCCCTCCACTTT

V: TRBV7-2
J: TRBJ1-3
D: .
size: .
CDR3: CASSTPEGPSSGNTIYF
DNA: TGTGCCAGCAGCACCCCTGAGGGCCCTAGCTCTGGAAACACCATATATTTT

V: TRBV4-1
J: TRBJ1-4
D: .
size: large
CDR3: CASSQDLYRSNEKLFF
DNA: TGCGCCAGCAGCCAAGATTTATACAGGAGTAATGAAAAACTGTTTTTT

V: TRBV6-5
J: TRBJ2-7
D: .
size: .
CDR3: CASTRGGGPYEQYF
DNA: TGTGCCAGCACCCGGGGAGGGGGCCCCTACGAGCAGTACTTC

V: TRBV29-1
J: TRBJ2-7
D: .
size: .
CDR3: CSVSAGNRNYEQYF
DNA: TGCAGCGTTTCAGCAGGGAACAGAAACTACGAGCAGTACTTC

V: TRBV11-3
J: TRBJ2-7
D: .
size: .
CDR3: CASSYPGQPYEQYF
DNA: TGTGCCAGCAGCTATCCAGGACAGCCCTACGAGCAGTACTTC

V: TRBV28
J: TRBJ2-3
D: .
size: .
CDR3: CASSPRHTDTQYF
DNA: TGTGCCAGCAGCCCCCGACACACAGATACGCAGTATTTT

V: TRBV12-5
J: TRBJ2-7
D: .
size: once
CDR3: CASGLGYEQYF
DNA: TGTGCTAGTGGTTTAGGCTACGAGCAGTACTTC

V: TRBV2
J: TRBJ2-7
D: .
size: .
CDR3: CASRDNFYEQYF
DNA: TGTGCCAGCAGGGACAATTTCTACGAGCAGTACTTC

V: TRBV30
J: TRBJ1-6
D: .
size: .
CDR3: CAWSDFRETSSYNSPLHF
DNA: TGTGCCTGGAGTGACTTTCGAGAGACGAGCTCCTATAATTCACCCCTCCACTTT

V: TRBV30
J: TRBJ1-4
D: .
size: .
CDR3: CAWRGSGEKLFF
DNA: TGTGCCTGGAGAGGATCTGGTGAAAAACTGTTTTTT

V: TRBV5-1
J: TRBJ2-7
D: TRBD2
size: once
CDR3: CASSRGTSGGTYEQYF
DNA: TGCGCCAGCAGCAGAGGGACTAGCGGGGGGACATACGAGCAGTACTTC

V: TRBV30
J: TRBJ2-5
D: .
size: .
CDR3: CAWRARLGNQETQYF
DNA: TGTGCCTGGAGGGCCCGGCTGGGAAATCAAGAGACCCAGTACTTC

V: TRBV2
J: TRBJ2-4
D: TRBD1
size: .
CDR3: CASKRDSGQGRNIQYF
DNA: TGTGCCAGCAAAAGGGATAGCGGACAGGGGAGAAACATTCAGTACTTC

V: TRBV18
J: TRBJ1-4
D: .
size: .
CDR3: CASSPGATNEKLFF
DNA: TGTGCCAGCTCACCGGGTGCAACTAATGAAAAACTGTTTTTT

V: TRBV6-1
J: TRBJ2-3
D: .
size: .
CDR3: CASSEGDTQYF
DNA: TGTGCCAGCAGTGAAGGTGATACGCAGTATTTT

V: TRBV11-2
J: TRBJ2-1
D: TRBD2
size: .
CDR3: CASSISGRFFDEQFF
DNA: TGTGCCAGCAGCATTAGCGGGAGGTTTTTCGATGAGCAGTTCTTC

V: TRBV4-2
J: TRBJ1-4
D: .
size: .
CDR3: CASSQANRVQATNEKLFF
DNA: TGTGCCAGCAGCCAGGCAAACAGGGTTCAGGCAACTAATGAAAAACTGTTTTTT